This T cell receptor (beta chain) was sequenced during a study of Ad26.COV2.S vaccination and SARS-CoV-2 variants. The data were produced by immunoSEQ multiplex PCR, yet TCRdb's version contains in-frame clones alone and is incomplete. The sample has 400,000 to 450,000 clones, 75% to 95% seen once; the top ten hold less than 15%. The CDR3 is 15 residues long. Germline V gives CDR1 KGHSH, CDR2 LQKENI. J gave up 2 bases and V 1 base, and 5 bases lay outside the gene matches. Treatment noted: roughly 19 received Ad26.COV2.S at low or high dose, single or two shots; about five received placebo; per-sample allocation not given. Specimens were obtained on day 63 following the first vaccine or placebo injection.

The genes are TRBV18 and TRBJ2-7, with TRBD1 matching 7 bases. This specimen was peripheral blood, taken in a trial of Ad26.COV2.S vaccine versus placebo. The source of this sequence is a person between 18 and 59 years old who received the Ad26.COV2.S COVID-19 vaccine or a placebo. CDR3 sequence (DNA): TGTGCCAGCTCACCACAGCCGGGACAGCCCTACGAGCAGTACTTC. Its translation is CASSPQPGQPYEQYF.